The T cell receptor beta chain described here comes from a study of beta chain features in type 1 diabetes. Notes on the study in general: Relative to healthy donors, patients appeared to have naive, central memory and Treg TCRB repertoires that were more similar.

The isolated RNA, all of it, was reverse transcribed, so expressed TCRB transcripts were what got sequenced. Measured with immunoSEQ multiplex PCR; TCRdb has only the in-frame clones, and not every one. The sample holds about 410,000 clones, roughly 14% seen once. This clone was observed a handful of times. Its antigen is unidentified. The clonotype originates from a man aged 30 to 39 in good health. Source material: naive CD4+ T cells from blood.

The CDR3 DNA follows: TGCAGCGTGGCCGGGACAGGGGGCGTCCAGCCCCAGCATTTT. Protein sequence: CSVAGTGGVQPQHF. The rearrangement links TRBV29-1 to TRBJ1-5, with 12 bases identical to TRBD1. This CDR3 has 14 residues. The V gene end was trimmed by 6 bases and the J gene end by 7 bases; junction bases not matched to a gene: 7. Germline values: CDR1 SQVTM, CDR2 ANQGSEA.